This record concerns one T cell receptor beta chain sequence. Its antigen is not known. This sample was taken from a study of T cell responses to AZD1222 COVID-19 vaccine. Study observations and caveats: Regions 160-218 and 743-854 dominated among vaccine-associated CD4 TCRs spanning spike. The number of AZD1222 recipients seropositive at baseline was only five to seven.

Using immunoSEQ multiplex PCR, the repertoire was profiled, and TCRdb retains in-frame clones only, with some absent. This sample carries 95,000 to 100,000 clones, about 89% of them seen once, and the ten largest clones take more than 8.5%. The material sequenced was peripheral blood, taken 28 days after the second AZD1222 dose. The sequence came from an adult who received the AZD1222 COVID-19 vaccine.

The CDR3 bases are TGCAGCGTTGAAAGAGGGTATCACACTGAAGCTTTCTTT. This sequence encodes CSVERGYHTEAFF. The V gene is TRBV29-1, the J gene TRBJ1-1; no reliable D call. The CDR3 is 13 residues long. From germline, CDR1 is SQVTM and CDR2 ANQGSEA. V was cut by 2 bases and J by 3 bases, with 10 bases left in between.